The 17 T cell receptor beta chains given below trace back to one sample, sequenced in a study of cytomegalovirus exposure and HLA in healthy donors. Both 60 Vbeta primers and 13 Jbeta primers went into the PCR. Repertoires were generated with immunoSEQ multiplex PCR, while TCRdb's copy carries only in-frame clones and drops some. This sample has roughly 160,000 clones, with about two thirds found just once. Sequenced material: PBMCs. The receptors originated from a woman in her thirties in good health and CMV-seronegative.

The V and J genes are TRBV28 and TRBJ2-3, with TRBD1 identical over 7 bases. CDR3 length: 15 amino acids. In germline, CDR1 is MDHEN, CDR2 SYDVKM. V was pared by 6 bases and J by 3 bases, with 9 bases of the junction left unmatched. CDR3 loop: CASRPPGTETDTQYF. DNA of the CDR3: TGTGCCAGCAGGCCCCCCGGGACAGAGACAGATACGCAGTATTTT.

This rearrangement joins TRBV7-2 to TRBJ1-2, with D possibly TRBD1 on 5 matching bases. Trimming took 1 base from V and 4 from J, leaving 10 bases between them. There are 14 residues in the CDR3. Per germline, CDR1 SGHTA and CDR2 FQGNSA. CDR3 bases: TGTGCCAGCAGCTTAGAGAGAAGGGGCTATGGCTACACCTTC. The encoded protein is CASSLERRGYGYTF.

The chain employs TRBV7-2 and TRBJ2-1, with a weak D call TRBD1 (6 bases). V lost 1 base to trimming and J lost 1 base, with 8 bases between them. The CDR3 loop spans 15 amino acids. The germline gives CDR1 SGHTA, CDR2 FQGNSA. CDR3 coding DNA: TGTGCCAGCAGCTTAGAACAGGGATCCTACAATGAGCAGTTCTTC. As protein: CASSLEQGSYNEQFF.

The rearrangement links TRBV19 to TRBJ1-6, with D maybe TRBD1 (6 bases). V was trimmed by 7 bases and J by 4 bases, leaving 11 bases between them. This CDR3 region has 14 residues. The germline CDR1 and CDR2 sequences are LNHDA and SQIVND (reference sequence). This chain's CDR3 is CASTLGGYNSPLHF. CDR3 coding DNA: TGTGCCAGTACCCTAGGGGGTTATAATTCACCCCTCCACTTT. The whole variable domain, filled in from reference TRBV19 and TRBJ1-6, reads DGGITQSPKYLFRKEGQNVTLSCEQNLNHDAMYWYRQDPGQGLRLIYYSQIVNDFQKGDIAEGYSVSREKKESFPLTVTSAQKNPTAFYLCASTLGGYNSPLHFGNGTRLTVT.

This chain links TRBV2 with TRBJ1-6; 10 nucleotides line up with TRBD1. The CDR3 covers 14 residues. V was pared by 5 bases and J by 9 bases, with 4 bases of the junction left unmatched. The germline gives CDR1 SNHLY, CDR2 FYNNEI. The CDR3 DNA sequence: TGTGCCAGCAGTAGGGACAGGGGTTCTTCACCCCTCCACTTT. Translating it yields CASSRDRGSSPLHF.

CDR3 sequence (DNA): TGTGCCAGCAGCTTTCAAATCGGGGGTTCGCAGTATTTT. Its translation is CASSFQIGGSQYF. The chain recombines TRBV7-6 with TRBJ2-3; weak D call: TRBD2 (6 bases). The CDR3 totals 13 residues. CDR1 is SGHVS and CDR2 is FNYEAQ in the germline V gene. Trimming stripped 3 bases from V and 10 bases from J, with 14 bases between.

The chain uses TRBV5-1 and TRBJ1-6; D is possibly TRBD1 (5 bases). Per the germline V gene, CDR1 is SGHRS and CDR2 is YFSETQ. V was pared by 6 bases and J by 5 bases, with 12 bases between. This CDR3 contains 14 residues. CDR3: CASTVGGNNSPLHF. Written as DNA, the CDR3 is TGCGCCAGCACGGTGGGGGGAAATAATTCACCCCTCCACTTT.

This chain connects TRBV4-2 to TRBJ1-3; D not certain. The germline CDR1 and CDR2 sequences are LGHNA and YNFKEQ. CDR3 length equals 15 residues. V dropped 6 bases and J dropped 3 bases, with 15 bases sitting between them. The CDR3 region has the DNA TGTGCCAGCAGGGATGTCTCGGGTGGTGGAAACACCATATATTTT. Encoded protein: CASRDVSGGGNTIYF.

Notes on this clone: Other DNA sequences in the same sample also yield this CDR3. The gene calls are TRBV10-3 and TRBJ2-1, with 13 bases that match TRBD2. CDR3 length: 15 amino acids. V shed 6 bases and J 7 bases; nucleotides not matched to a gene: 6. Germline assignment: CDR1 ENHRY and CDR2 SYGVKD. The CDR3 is CAIRSGTSGANEQFF. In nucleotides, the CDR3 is TGTGCCATCAGGTCCGGGACTAGCGGGGCGAATGAGCAGTTCTTC.

In nucleotides, the CDR3 is TGTGCCAGCAGCTTAGTTTTCGGACACCGGAACACTGAAGCTTTCTTT. It is translated as CASSLVFGHRNTEAFF. The rearrangement joins TRBV7-9 to TRBJ1-1; D might be TRBD1 (5 bases). The CDR3 loop spans 16 amino acids. Germline CDR1 SEHNR, CDR2 FQNEAQ (reference sequence). Deletions cut 1 base from V and 1 base from J, with 13 bases between.

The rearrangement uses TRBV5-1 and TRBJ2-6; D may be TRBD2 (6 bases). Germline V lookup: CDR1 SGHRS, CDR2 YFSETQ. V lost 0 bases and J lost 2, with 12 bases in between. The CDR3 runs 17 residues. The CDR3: CASSLDPGGAGANVLTF. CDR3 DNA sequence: TGCGCCAGCAGCTTGGACCCAGGAGGGGCTGGGGCCAACGTCCTGACTTTC.

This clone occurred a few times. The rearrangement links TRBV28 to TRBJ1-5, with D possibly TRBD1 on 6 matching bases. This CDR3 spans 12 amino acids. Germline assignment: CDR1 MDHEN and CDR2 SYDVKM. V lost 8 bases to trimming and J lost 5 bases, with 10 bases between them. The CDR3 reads CASCGGHQPQHF. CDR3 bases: TGTGCCAGCTGCGGGGGGCATCAGCCCCAGCATTTT.

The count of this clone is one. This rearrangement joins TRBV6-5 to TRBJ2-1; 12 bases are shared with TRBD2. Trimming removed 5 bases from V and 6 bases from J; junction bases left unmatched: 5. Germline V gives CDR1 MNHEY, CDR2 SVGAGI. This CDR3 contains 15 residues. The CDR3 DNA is TGTGCCAGCAGTCCTAGCGGGGGGGGTTTCAATGAGCAGTTCTTC. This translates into CASSPSGGGFNEQFF.

CDR3 coding DNA: TGTGCCAGCAGTCTCCGGACTAGCATGGATACGCAGTATTTT. This sequence encodes CASSLRTSMDTQYF. The chain carries TRBV27 and TRBJ2-3, with 8 bases identical to TRBD2. CDR1 and CDR2 (germline): MNHEY, SMNVEV (reference sequence). After removal of 5 bases from V and 6 bases from J, the junction contained 7 bases not matched to a gene. There are 14 residues in the CDR3.

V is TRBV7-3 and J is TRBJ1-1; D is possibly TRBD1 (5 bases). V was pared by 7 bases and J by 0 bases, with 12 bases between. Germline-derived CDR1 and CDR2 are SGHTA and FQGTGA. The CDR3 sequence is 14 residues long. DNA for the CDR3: TGTGCCAGCAAACGGACAAGTATGAACACTGAAGCTTTCTTT. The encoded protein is CASKRTSMNTEAFF.

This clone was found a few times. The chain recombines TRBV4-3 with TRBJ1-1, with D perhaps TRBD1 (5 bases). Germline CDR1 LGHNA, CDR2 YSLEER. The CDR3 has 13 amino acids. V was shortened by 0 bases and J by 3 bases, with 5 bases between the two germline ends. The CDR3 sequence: CASSQDRDTEAFF. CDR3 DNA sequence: TGCGCCAGCAGCCAAGACAGGGACACTGAAGCTTTCTTT.

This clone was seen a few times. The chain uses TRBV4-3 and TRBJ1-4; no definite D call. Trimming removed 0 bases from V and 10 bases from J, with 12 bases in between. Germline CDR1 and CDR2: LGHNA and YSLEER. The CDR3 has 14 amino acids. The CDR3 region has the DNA TGCGCCAGCAGCCAAGAGAAGGCTTCGGGAAAACTGTTTTTT. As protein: CASSQEKASGKLFF.